These T cell receptor beta chains were read from a single sample in a study of T cell repertoires in cytomegalovirus infection. One entry per CDR3 protein results from TCRdb running MiXCR on the reads. The sample includes roughly 760,000 distinct CDR3 sequences, approximately 40% of them seen just once. Sequenced: PBMCs. All receptors come from a human donor in good health (CMV status not recorded). Some clones in this sample may be carry-over from other donors' samples. CDR3s include the opening cysteine and the closing phenylalanine or tryptophan. Fields, in order: J gene, V gene, clone size, D gene, CDR3 length, CDR3 protein, CDR3 DNA. D genes are given only for firm matches. Size tells how often a clone was seen (once, few, many) or the class of an expanded clone, and some rows leave it out.

TRBJ1-2	TRBV5-1	few	.	14	CASSTTGRDYGYTF	TGCGCCAGCAGCACAACAGGGCGTGACTATGGCTACACCTTC
TRBJ2-7	TRBV29-1	few	TRBD2	17	CSVRGLAGLYPTYEQYF	TGCAGCGTTCGGGGACTAGCGGGACTTTACCCGACCTACGAGCAGTACTTC
TRBJ1-6	TRBV28	.	TRBD1	16	CASSLTGTGAPPPLHF	TGTGCCAGCAGCTTAACCGGGACAGGGGCCCCCCCACCCCTCCACTTT
TRBJ2-2	TRBV2	few	.	15	CASSEHDTSAGELFF	TGTGCCAGCAGCGAACATGATACTAGTGCCGGGGAGCTGTTTTTT
TRBJ2-3	TRBV5-4	few	TRBD2	15	CASSHGLAGADTQYF	TGTGCCAGCAGCCACGGACTAGCGGGGGCAGATACGCAGTATTTT
TRBJ1-5	TRBV9	.	.	13	CASSSDTDQPQHF	TGTGCCAGCAGCTCCGACACAGATCAGCCCCAGCATTTT
TRBJ2-1	TRBV12-3/TRBV12-4	few	TRBD2	18	CASSSRLAGPLRGNEQFF	TGTGCCAGCAGTTCGAGGCTAGCGGGTCCCTTGAGGGGCAATGAGCAGTTCTTC
TRBJ2-1	TRBV6-2/TRBV6-3	.	TRBD2	15	CASSYIGGRSNEQFF	TGTGCCAGCAGTTACATAGGCGGGAGGAGCAATGAGCAGTTCTTC
TRBJ2-1	TRBV27	.	TRBD2	16	CASSSPIKRELGEQFF	TGTGCCAGCAGTTCTCCGATCAAGCGGGAATTAGGTGAGCAGTTCTTC
TRBJ1-2	TRBV12-3/TRBV12-4	few	.	14	CASSLLEGAAGYTF	TGTGCCAGCAGTTTGCTGGAGGGTGCGGCTGGCTACACCTTC
TRBJ2-3	TRBV6-5	.	.	11	CASEGGSKQYF	TGTGCCAGCGAGGGTGGCAGTAAGCAGTATTTT
TRBJ2-7	TRBV28	.	TRBD2	19	CASSSSTPLAGGWKYERYF	TGTGCCAGCAGTTCCTCAACCCCCCTGGCGGGAGGTTGGAAGTACGAGCGGTACTTC
TRBJ2-5	TRBV6-6	.	TRBD2	17	CASSYGLASGSQETQSF	TGTGCCAGCAGTTACGGCTTGGCTAGCGGGAGCCAAGAGACCCAGTCCTTC
TRBJ2-1	TRBV19	.	.	12	CASGQYYNEQFF	TGTGCCAGTGGACAGTATTACAATGAGCAGTTCTTC
TRBJ1-1	TRBV5-4	few	.	16	CASSRLLGVMNTEAFF	TGTGCCAGCAGTCGGCTTTTAGGAGTAATGAACACTGAAGCTTTCTTT
TRBJ2-7	TRBV7-7	few	TRBD2	15	CASRVTSGTSYEQYF	TGTGCTAGCAGGGTGACTAGCGGGACATCCTACGAGCAGTACTTC